This section outlines one T cell receptor (beta chain) sequence together with its context. Its antigen is unknown. No qualities accompany the bases; no much larger clone lies one base away. V and J lose 6 bases and 5 bases, and a span of 17 bases separates them. CDR1 LNHDA and CDR2 SQIVND are derived from the germline V gene (reference sequence). The CDR3 has 14 amino acids, counting the end cysteine and phenylalanine. Kept here is only the CDR3 DNA, which spans 42 bases and is read in frame from base 1. The donors were healthy, HIV-negative adults with no recently reported acute infections or vaccinations. All donors were Caucasian adults living in Nashville, Tennessee, USA. CD4+ T cells were enriched by magnetic negative selection; naive cells were then positively selected on CD45RA, and the negative fraction formed the memory subset. After blood collection by leukapheresis, PBMCs were isolated using Ficoll-Histopaque density gradient centrifugation and then cryopreserved in the vapor phase of liquid nitrogen. Analytical flow cytometry was used to check the purity and quantity of every magnetically sorted T cell population. From each sorted fraction, genomic DNA was isolated and quantified by UV absorbance on a Nanodrop 2000c.

This sample was taken from a study of shared clonotypes between healthy human individuals (dated by TCRdb to between 2020 and 2021). With regard to the full study: The cohort included a few men and a couple of women between 18 and 49 years of age. Libraries were prepared and TCR repertoires were sequenced by different laboratories using diverse techniques, in order to increase sequencing depth and limit assay-specific biases. For each donor, CD4 naive and CD4 memory were each given three plates, CD8 naive was given two plates, and CD8 memory was given one plate. Per donor, leukapheresis produced somewhere between about 0.94 and 10 billion PBMCs. Blood TCR repertoires of a handful of healthy adults were deeply sequenced to estimate repertoire size and the extent of clonotype sharing between individuals. Paper-wide results and their limitations: Sampling was limited to blood, and TCR repertoires in tissue likely differ from TCR repertoires in blood. The small number of donors limited the genetic and exposure-history diversity represented. Even with the large sequencing depth, rarefaction of the sorted-subset datasets indicated that sequencing was incomplete. Clonotypes shared by all four sorted-subset donors showed higher generation probabilities than non-shared clonotypes. Based on pairwise subsampling, the degree of clonotype sharing among donors was expected to be affected by sequencing depth. Naive subsets generally had larger estimated clonotype richness than memory subsets. Across a few donors, 4.5% to 6.5% of naive CD4, roughly 3.3% of naive CD8, roughly 2.2% of memory CD4, and approximately 0.4% of memory CD8 clonotypes were shared.

Using the deep immunoSEQ assay, multiplex PCR amplified TCR CDR3 regions from genomic DNA. Genomic DNA extracted from each cell subset was distributed evenly over all wells of several immunoSEQ 96-well plates, and each plate served as one replicate. Each replicate PCR for sorted subsets received about 200 ng genomic DNA, equal to roughly 33,000 T cell genomes. The purified libraries were quantified using a Qubit 3.0 fluorometer, sized with a Bioanalyzer 2100, and then quantified again using the KAPA Library Quantification kit. Every immunoSEQ 96-well plate was sequenced on a separate single-read 150-cycle Illumina NextSeq 550 flow cell. In the paper's pipeline: Because only junctional sequences without quality scores were contained in the immunoSEQ output, filtering matching that applied to full-length reads could not be performed. Sequences were annotated with PyIR, a Python wrapper for IgBLAST v1.9, and V/J genes and CDR3 were assigned using IMGT germline references. Reads with weak V/J assignments (E-value above 1e-6), missing CDR3, stop codons, out-of-frame junctions, or ambiguous translated residues were removed. A V3J clonotype was defined by an identical inferred V gene, J gene, and CDR3 amino acid sequence. The percentage overlap between two repertoires was calculated by dividing the number of shared unique clonotypes by the size of the smaller repertoire. Richness of each repertoire was evaluated using RTK rarefaction, the Chao1 estimator, and Recon v2.1 estimates of unobserved clonotypes. OLGA was used to compute generation probabilities for all TCRbeta clonotypes that the gDNA method yielded from a few donors. TCRdb limited this immuneACCESS table to in-frame rearrangements with V and J called. A share of clones is missing; checked studies link under half to unresolved V genes, and the rest is unexplained. V, J and clone size are taken as reported in that table, and D and trimming were inferred from the DNA itself. This sample is represented by roughly 1,000,000 clones; about 80% of them were singletons. The biggest ten clones account for about 0.52% of the sample.

The sequence was collected from a man between 18 and 29 years old in good health. Some clones in this sample may be carry-over from other donors' samples. The chain links TRBV19 with TRBJ2-7; the D gene is unclear. Sequenced: memory CD4+ T cells from PBMCs. The sample's cell subset or site label, in plain terms: CD45RA-negative fraction. Read as DNA, the sequence is TGTGCCAGTAGCTCTCGGGCAGGTACACACGAGCAGTACTTC. It encodes CASSSRAGTHEQYF.